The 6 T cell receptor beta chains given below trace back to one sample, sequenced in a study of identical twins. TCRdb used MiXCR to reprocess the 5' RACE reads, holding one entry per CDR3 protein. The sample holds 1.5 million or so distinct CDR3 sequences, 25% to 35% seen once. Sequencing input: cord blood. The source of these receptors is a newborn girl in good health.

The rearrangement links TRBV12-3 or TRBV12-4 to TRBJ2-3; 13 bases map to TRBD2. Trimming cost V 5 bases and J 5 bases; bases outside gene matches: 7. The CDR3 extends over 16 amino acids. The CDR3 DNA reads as TGTGCCAGCAGTACCGGGACTAGCGGGGCCCTAGATACGCAGTATTTT. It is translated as CASSTGTSGALDTQYF.

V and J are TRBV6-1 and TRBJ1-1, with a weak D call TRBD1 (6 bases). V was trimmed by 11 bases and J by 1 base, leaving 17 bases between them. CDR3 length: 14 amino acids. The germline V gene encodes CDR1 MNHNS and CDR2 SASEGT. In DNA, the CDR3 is TGTGCCGGCACACTTGGACAGCAGAACACTGAAGCTTTCTTT. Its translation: CAGTLGQQNTEAFF.

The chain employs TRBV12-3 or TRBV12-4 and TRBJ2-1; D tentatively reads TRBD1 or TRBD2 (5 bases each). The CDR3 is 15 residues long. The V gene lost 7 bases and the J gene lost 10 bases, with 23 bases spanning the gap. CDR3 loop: CASTPGSPRGPEQFF. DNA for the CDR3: TGTGCCAGCACTCCCGGATCACCACGGGGACCCGAGCAGTTCTTC.

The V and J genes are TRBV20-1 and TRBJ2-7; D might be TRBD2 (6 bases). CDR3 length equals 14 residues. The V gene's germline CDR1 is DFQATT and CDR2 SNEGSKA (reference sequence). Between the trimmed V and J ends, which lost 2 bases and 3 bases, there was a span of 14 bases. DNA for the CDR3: TGCAGTGCTAGACGTGGCGGGACCGTCTACGAGCAGTACTTC. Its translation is CSARRGGTVYEQYF.

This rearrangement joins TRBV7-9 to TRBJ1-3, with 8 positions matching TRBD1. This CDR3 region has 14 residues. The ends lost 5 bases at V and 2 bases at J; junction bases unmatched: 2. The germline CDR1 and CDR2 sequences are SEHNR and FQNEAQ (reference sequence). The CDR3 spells CASSTTGAGNTIYF. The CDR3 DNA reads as TGTGCCAGCAGCACGACAGGGGCTGGAAACACCATATATTTT. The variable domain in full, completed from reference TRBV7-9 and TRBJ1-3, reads DTGVSQNPRHKITKRGQNVTFRCDPISEHNRLYWYRQTLGQGPEFLTYFQNEAQLEKSRLLSDRFSAERPKGSFSTLEIQRTEQGDSAMYLCASSTTGAGNTIYFGEGSWLTVV.

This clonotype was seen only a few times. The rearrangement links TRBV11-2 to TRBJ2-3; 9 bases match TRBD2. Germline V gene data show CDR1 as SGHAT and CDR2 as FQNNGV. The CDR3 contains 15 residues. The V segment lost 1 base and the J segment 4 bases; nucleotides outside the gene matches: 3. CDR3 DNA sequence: TGTGCCAGCAGCTTAGCTAGCGGGAACGCAGATACGCAGTATTTT. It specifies CASSLASGNADTQYF.